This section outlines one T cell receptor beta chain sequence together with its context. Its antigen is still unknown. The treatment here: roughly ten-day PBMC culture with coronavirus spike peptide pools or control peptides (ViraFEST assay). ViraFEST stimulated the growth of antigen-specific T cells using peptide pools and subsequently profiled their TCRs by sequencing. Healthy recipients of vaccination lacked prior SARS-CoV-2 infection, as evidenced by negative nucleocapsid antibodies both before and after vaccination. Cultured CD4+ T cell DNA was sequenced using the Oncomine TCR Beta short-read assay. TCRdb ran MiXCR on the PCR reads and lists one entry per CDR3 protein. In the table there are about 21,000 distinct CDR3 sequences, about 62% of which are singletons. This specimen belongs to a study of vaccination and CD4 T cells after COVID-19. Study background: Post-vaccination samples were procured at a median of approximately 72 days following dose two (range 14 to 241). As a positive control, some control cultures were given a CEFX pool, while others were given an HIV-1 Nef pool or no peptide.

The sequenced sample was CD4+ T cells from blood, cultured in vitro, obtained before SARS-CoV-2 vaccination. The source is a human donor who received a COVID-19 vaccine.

DNA for the CDR3: TGTGCCAGCAGCCCCCCGGGTGCCTATGGCTACACCTTC. Its translation is CASSPPGAYGYTF. The rearrangement links TRBV7-8 to TRBJ1-2; D is unclear. Germline V gene lookup returns CDR1 SGHVS and CDR2 FQNEAQ. V was cut by 5 bases and J by 4 bases, with 11 bases left in between. The CDR3 has 13 amino acids.